This entry lists 24 T cell receptor beta chains sequenced from one sample in a study of blood T cell repertoires in COVID-19. Profiled with immunoSEQ multiplex PCR; TCRdb holds only in-frame clones, not every one. Here the sample spans approximately 240,000 clones, approximately 79% being singletons. The sample was peripheral blood. These receptors originate from a woman between 40 and 55 years old with active or convalescent COVID-19.

Notes on this clone: Other DNA sequences in this specimen translate into the identical CDR3. The J gene is TRBJ1-3, the V gene TRBV28; D uncertain. V shed 4 bases and J shed 7 bases, with 8 bases lying between them. This CDR3 comprises 12 residues. Germline V gene lookup returns CDR1 MDHEN and CDR2 SYDVKM. CDR3 amino acids: CASSSAGNTIYF. The CDR3 bases are TGTGCCAGCAGTTCCGCCGGGAACACCATATATTTT.

The gene calls are TRBV19 and TRBJ1-6; perhaps TRBD1 as D (5 bases). This CDR3 spans 14 amino acids. V lost 9 bases and J 7 bases, leaving 16 bases between the germline ends. Germline V gene lookup returns CDR1 LNHDA and CDR2 SQIVND (reference sequence). The CDR3 bases are TGTGCCAGCCGCCAACAGGTTCCCAATTCACCCCTCCACTTT. Its protein is CASRQQVPNSPLHF.

In nucleotides, the CDR3 is TGTGCCAGCAGCTTAGCGGGGGGCCTCTACGAGCAGTACGTC. It encodes CASSLAGGLYEQYV. This rearrangement joins TRBV11-2 to TRBJ2-7; tentatively, D is TRBD2 (7 bases). The germline V and J ends were trimmed by 1 base and 3 bases, with 10 bases remaining between them. The germline CDR1 and CDR2 sequences are SGHAT and FQNNGV. The CDR3 sequence is 14 residues long.

The V gene is TRBV15, the J gene TRBJ1-3, with 9 bases lining up with TRBD1. V was clipped by 0 bases and J by 3 bases; unmatched bases: 12. This CDR3 is 19 amino acids long. CDR1 LNHNV and CDR2 YYDKDF come from the germline V gene (reference sequence). In DNA form, the CDR3 reads TGTGCCACCAGCAGAGATTCCCCCAGGACAGGGGCGCTTGGAAACACCATATATTTT. Amino acids: CATSRDSPRTGALGNTIYF.

This clone occurred a few times. The CDR3 protein is CASRWGDQANQPQHF. Here the CDR3 DNA reads TGTGCCAGCAGGTGGGGGGATCAGGCCAATCAGCCCCAGCATTTT. V and J are TRBV2 and TRBJ1-5; possibly TRBD1 for D (5 bases). V was trimmed by 6 bases and J by 3 bases, leaving 15 bases between them. Per germline, CDR1 SNHLY and CDR2 FYNNEI. The CDR3 has 15 residues.

The V and J genes are TRBV19 and TRBJ1-1, with D tentatively TRBD1 (5 bases). This CDR3 is 16 amino acids long. Trimming removed 4 bases from V and 5 bases from J, with 20 bases in between. The germline V gene has CDR1 LNHDA and CDR2 SQIVND (reference sequence). The CDR3 reads CASSSLDTSARTEAFF. CDR3 in DNA: TGTGCCAGTAGTAGCCTGGACACCTCGGCGAGGACTGAAGCTTTCTTT.

The chain employs TRBV3-1 (or the pseudogene TRBV3-2) and TRBJ1-2, with a weak D call TRBD1 (5 bases). Trimming stripped 3 bases from V and 6 bases from J, with 14 bases between. From germline, CDR1 is LGHDT and CDR2 YNNKEL (reference sequence). The CDR3 has 14 amino acids. The CDR3 loop is CASSQANARDGYTF. The CDR3, as DNA: TGTGCCAGCAGCCAGGCCAACGCCAGGGATGGCTACACCTTC.

This clone appeared a few times. This chain joins TRBV6-5 and TRBJ2-7; D may be TRBD2 (6 bases). V was trimmed by 0 bases and J by 2 bases, leaving 14 bases between them. Germline assignment: CDR1 MNHEY and CDR2 SVGAGI. This CDR3 has 16 residues. CDR3 in DNA: TGTGCCAGCAGTTACTCGGGACGGGGGATTACCTACGAGCAGTACTTC. Translated: CASSYSGRGITYEQYF.

This clone was seen a handful of times. The rearrangement joins TRBV6-6 to TRBJ1-2, with D possibly matching TRBD1 (6 bases). Germline V lookup: CDR1 MNHNY, CDR2 SVGAGI (reference sequence). V gave up 5 bases and J gave up 6 bases, with 10 bases separating them. The CDR3 runs to 12 residues. The CDR3 protein is CASSRDMDGYTF. CDR3 coding DNA: TGTGCCAGCAGTCGGGACATGGATGGCTACACCTTC.

The chain couples TRBV28 to TRBJ2-5; D might be TRBD1 (5 bases). The length of the CDR3 is 12 residues. With 7 bases removed from V and 4 bases from J, the gap between germline ends came to 10 bases. CDR1 is MDHEN, CDR2 SYDVKM, per germline. The CDR3 region has the DNA TGTGCCAGCACTCAGGGTTTAGAGACCCAGTACTTC. It codes for CASTQGLETQYF.

This clone was seen a handful of times. One end of the junction fails to match germline, which may point to a read error. V gene TRBV7-7 combines with J gene TRBJ2-5, with TRBD1 matching 8 bases. The CDR3 is made up of 13 amino acids. The germline V gene has CDR1 SSHAT and CDR2 FNYEAQ (reference sequence). DNA of the CDR3: TGTGCTAGCAGCGCAGACAGGGGCGAGACCCAGTACTTC. The encoded protein is CASSADRGETQYF.

The chain carries TRBV6-5 and TRBJ1-2; 7 bases fit TRBD1. The CDR3 loop spans 15 amino acids. The ends lost 8 bases at V and 4 bases at J; junction bases unmatched: 13. Germline-derived CDR1 and CDR2 are MNHEY and SVGAGI. The CDR3 is CASGAGQALGYGYTF. The CDR3, as DNA: TGTGCCAGCGGGGCCGGACAGGCCTTGGGCTATGGCTACACCTTC.

This clone was found once. V is TRBV7-8 and J is TRBJ1-5; D is possibly TRBD1 (6 bases). Trimming removed 2 bases at V and 2 bases at J, with 10 bases between. This CDR3 spans 15 amino acids. CDR1 is SGHVS, CDR2 FQNEAQ, per germline. The CDR3 is CASSLLSGGNQPQHF. The CDR3 DNA sequence: TGTGCCAGCAGCTTATTATCAGGGGGCAATCAGCCCCAGCATTTT.

The chain is built from TRBV15 and TRBJ2-5, with TRBD1 identical over 8 bases. Germline trimming cut 4 bases from V and 3 bases from J; bases unmatched to any gene: 10. This CDR3 is 16 amino acids long. Germline CDR1 is LNHNV and CDR2 is YYDKDF (reference sequence). CDR3 nucleotides: TGTGCCACCAGCACAGGACAGGGTGGGGGAAAAGAGACCCAGTACTTC. This sequence encodes CATSTGQGGGKETQYF.

The CDR3 DNA follows: TGTGCCAGCCCATGGGGCTATCGCACAGATACGCAGTATTTT. Protein sequence: CASPWGYRTDTQYF. The rearrangement links TRBV21-1 to TRBJ2-3; the table's D call of TRBD1 was not tested on the DNA. TRBV21-1 is a pseudogene. This CDR3 is 14 amino acids long.

This clone was detected only a few times. This sequence joins TRBV5-1 and TRBJ2-3, with TRBD2 identical over 12 bases. Looked up from germline, CDR1 is SGHRS and CDR2 is YFSETQ. V was clipped by 6 bases and J by 8 bases; unmatched bases: 4. The CDR3 runs to 13 residues. The CDR3 DNA is TGCGCCAGCACCCCTAGCGGGGGGGTTACGCAGTATTTT. Its protein product is CASTPSGGVTQYF.

The V call is TRBV14, the J call TRBJ2-1; 9 positions agree with TRBD1. The J segment lost 4 bases and the V segment lost 0 bases, leaving 10 bases of the junction unmatched. CDR1 is SGHDN, CDR2 FVKESK, per germline. This CDR3 spans 18 amino acids. The CDR3 loop reads CASSQEGQGRVFYNEQFF. CDR3 sequence (DNA): TGTGCCAGCAGCCAAGAGGGACAGGGAAGGGTTTTTTACAATGAGCAGTTCTTC.

This chain links TRBV9 with TRBJ2-2; unclear D gene. CDR3 length: 13 amino acids. The ends were cut back, 0 bases at V and 3 bases at J, with 3 bases in the middle. CDR1 and CDR2 (germline): SGDLS, YYNGEE. This chain's CDR3 is CASSVVDTGELFF. The CDR3, as DNA: TGTGCCAGCAGCGTAGTAGACACCGGGGAGCTGTTTTTT. The complete variable domain, with remaining parts taken from reference TRBV9 and TRBJ2-2, reads DSGVTQTPKHLITATGQRVTLRCSPRSGDLSVYWYQQSLDQGLQFLIQYYNGEERAKGNILERFSAQQFPDLHSELNLSSLELGDSALYFCASSVVDTGELFFGEGSRLTVL.

The J gene is TRBJ2-1, the V gene TRBV9, with D uncertain. V lost 4 bases to trimming and J lost 7 bases, with 6 bases between them. The CDR3 runs to 11 residues. The V gene's germline CDR1 is SGDLS and CDR2 YYNGEE. The CDR3 DNA follows: TGTGCCAGCAGCACTCGTAATGAGCAGTTCTTC. It yields the protein CASSTRNEQFF.

The chain carries TRBV18 and TRBJ1-4, with a possible D match to TRBD1 (6 bases). CDR3 size: 13 residues. In germline, CDR1 is KGHSH, CDR2 LQKENI. V was shortened by 2 bases and J by 5 bases, with 6 bases between the two germline ends. The CDR3 sequence: CASSPTGNEKLFF. The CDR3 DNA reads TGTGCCAGCTCACCAACAGGGAATGAAAAACTGTTTTTT.

The chain has TRBV28 and TRBJ1-4; 12 positions agree with TRBD1. Germline V gene sequence: CDR1 MDHEN, CDR2 SYDVKM. V shed 6 bases, J shed 6 bases, and the junction held 8 bases outside the gene matches. The CDR3 is made up of 16 amino acids. The CDR3 DNA is TGTGCCAGCAGCCCTCGCGGGACAGGGGGCTATGAAAAACTGTTTTTT. This encodes CASSPRGTGGYEKLFF.

This clone has a handful of counts. The chain uses TRBV29-1 and TRBJ2-3; D is unresolved. The germline V gene encodes CDR1 SQVTM and CDR2 ANQGSEA. The V gene lost 6 bases and the J gene lost 2 bases, with 6 bases spanning the gap. The CDR3 covers 11 residues. The CDR3 loop is CSVRFTDTQYF. CDR3 in DNA: TGCAGCGTCCGTTTCACAGATACGCAGTATTTT.

The chain couples TRBV19 to TRBJ2-1, with D unresolved. The CDR3 runs to 15 residues. V lost 3 bases to trimming and J lost 3 bases, with 12 bases between them. Looked up from germline, CDR1 is LNHDA and CDR2 is SQIVND (reference sequence). CDR3 DNA: TGTGCCAGTAGTATCCCAGCAGGAATCTACAATGAGCAGTTCTTC. This sequence encodes CASSIPAGIYNEQFF.

This chain uses TRBV7-3 with TRBJ2-3; TRBD1 is a possible D gene (6 bases). Deletions cut 1 base from V and 5 bases from J, with 10 bases between. The germline CDR1 and CDR2 sequences are SGHTA and FQGTGA. The CDR3 is 14 amino acids. The CDR3 spells CASSLNRDRDTQYF. For the CDR3, the DNA is TGTGCCAGCAGCTTAAACAGGGATCGAGATACGCAGTATTTT.